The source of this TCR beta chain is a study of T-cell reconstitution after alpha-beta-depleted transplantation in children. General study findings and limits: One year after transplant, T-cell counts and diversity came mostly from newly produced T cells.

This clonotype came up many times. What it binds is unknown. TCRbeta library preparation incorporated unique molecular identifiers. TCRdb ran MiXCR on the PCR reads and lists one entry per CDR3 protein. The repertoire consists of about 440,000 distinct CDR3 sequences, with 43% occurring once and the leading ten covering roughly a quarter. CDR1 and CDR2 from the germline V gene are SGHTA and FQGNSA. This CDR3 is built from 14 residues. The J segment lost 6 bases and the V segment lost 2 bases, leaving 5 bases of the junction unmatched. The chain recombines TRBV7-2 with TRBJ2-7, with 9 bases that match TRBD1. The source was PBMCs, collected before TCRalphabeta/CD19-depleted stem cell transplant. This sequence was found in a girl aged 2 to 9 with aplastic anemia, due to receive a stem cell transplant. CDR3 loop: CASSLYVTGGEQYF. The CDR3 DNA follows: TGTGCCAGCAGCTTATATGTGACAGGGGGCGAGCAGTACTTC. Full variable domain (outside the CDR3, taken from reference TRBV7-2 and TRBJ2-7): GAGVSQSPSNKVTEKGKDVELRCDPISGHTALYWYRQSLGQGLEFLIYFQGNSAPDKSGLPSDRFSAERTGGSVSTLTIQRTQQEDSAVYLCASSLYVTGGEQYFGPGTRLTVT.